The rows below give T cell receptor beta chains drawn from one sample of a study of cytomegalovirus exposure and HLA in healthy donors. Here immunoSEQ multiplex PCR was the method, and the copy in TCRdb shows in-frame clones only, minus some. This table holds about 230,000 clones, approximately 85% found once. The material sequenced was PBMCs. These receptors were obtained from a girl aged 2-10 years in good health and CMV-seronegative. CDR3s include the opening cysteine and the closing phenylalanine or tryptophan. A D gene is named only where the DNA matches it firmly. Clone size is not always given. Where it is, it says once, few, many or a class for expanded clones.

V gene	D gene	clone size	J gene	CDR3 length	CDR3 protein	CDR3 DNA
TRBV7-6	TRBD1	.	TRBJ2-5	16	CASSTQPGQGGETQYF	TGTGCCAGCAGCACCCAGCCCGGACAGGGTGGAGAGACCCAGTACTTC
TRBV7-9	.	.	TRBJ2-3	14	CASSLVQEADTQYF	TGTGCCAGCAGCTTAGTTCAGGAGGCAGATACGCAGTATTTT
TRBV6-5	TRBD2	.	TRBJ2-7	14	CASGWTSVPYEQYF	TGTGCCAGCGGGTGGACTAGCGTCCCCTACGAGCAGTACTTC
TRBV11-2	TRBD2	.	TRBJ2-7	16	CASSRTTSGGTYEQYF	TGTGCCAGCAGCCGTACGACTAGCGGGGGAACATACGAGCAGTACTTC
TRBV9	TRBD2	few	TRBJ2-1	16	CASSGPGTSSYNEQFF	TGTGCCAGCAGCGGACCCGGGACTAGCTCCTACAATGAGCAGTTCTTC
TRBV5-7	TRBD2	.	TRBJ2-1	16	CASSLYPAGGYNEQFF	TGTGCCAGCAGCTTGTATCCAGCGGGGGGGTACAATGAGCAGTTCTTC
TRBV7-9	.	.	TRBJ2-5	12	CASNGRGETQYF	TGTGCCAGCAACGGGCGGGGCGAGACCCAGTACTTC
TRBV19	TRBD1	.	TRBJ1-2	16	CASSIAPSGGAYGYTF	TGTGCCAGTAGTATAGCACCATCAGGGGGAGCCTATGGCTACACCTTC
TRBV5-6	.	once	TRBJ1-3	12	CASSWAGNTIYF	TGTGCCAGCAGCTGGGCGGGGAACACCATATATTTT
TRBV6-6	TRBD1	.	TRBJ1-2	14	CASSKDRVVYGYTF	TGTGCCAGCAGCAAAGACAGGGTAGTCTATGGCTACACCTTC
TRBV6-1	.	.	TRBJ2-2	13	CASSDRYTGELFF	TGTGCCAGCAGTGACAGATACACCGGGGAGCTGTTTTTT
TRBV9	TRBD1	few	TRBJ1-2	15	CASSPRQGAVVGYTF	TGTGCCAGCAGCCCGCGACAGGGGGCGGTGGTCGGCTACACCTTC
TRBV30	TRBD2	.	TRBJ2-3	17	CAWSVRRTSGSTDTQYF	TGTGCCTGGAGTGTACGTCGGACTAGCGGATCCACAGATACGCAGTATTTT